The entry that follows covers one T cell receptor beta chain sequence. Its antigen is as yet unknown. These data come from a study of shared clonotypes between healthy human individuals. Study-level background: Three plates each covered CD4 naive and memory; CD8 naive two, CD8 memory one.

Germline lookup yields CDR1 SGHDT and CDR2 YYEEEE. The CDR3 is made up of 14 amino acids. Trimming shortened V by 4 bases and J by 5 bases, and 14 bases separated the two germline ends. Study-level findings and limits: Against clonotypes common to all four donors, non-shared ones had lower generation probabilities.

Recent vaccinations or acute infections were absent in the healthy HIV-negative adult donors. The protocol was immunoSEQ multiplex PCR, while the TCRdb copy is restricted to in-frame clones and leaves out a portion. The table lists about 1 million clones, 65% to 80% of them singletons, with about 1.5% in the top ten. This sequence was found in a man between 18 and 35 years old in good health. The chain recombines TRBV5-6 with TRBJ2-3, with D possibly called TRBD1 or TRBD2 (6 bases each). Sequencing used memory CD4+ T cells sorted from blood. Regarding subset: CD45RA-negative fraction. This CDR3 is CASSLGGRGDTQYF. In DNA form, the CDR3 reads TGTGCCAGCAGCCTTGGGGGGCGGGGAGATACGCAGTATTTT.